This entry is about one TCR beta chain. Its matching antigen is unknown. The data were obtained in a study of cytomegalovirus exposure and HLA in healthy donors. The CDR3 spans 14 residues. Germline CDR1 LNHDA, CDR2 SQIVND (reference sequence). V lost 9 bases to trimming and J lost 4 bases; unmatched junction nucleotides: 8. Primers included in the PCR were 60 Vbeta and 13 Jbeta primers. Here immunoSEQ multiplex PCR was the method, and the copy in TCRdb shows in-frame clones only, minus some. The sample yields 150,000 to 200,000 clones, over 70% seen once. Study findings and constraints: One later analysis reportedly identified an Asian-associated ancestry cluster that showed fewer N-insertions than the approximately 700-donor mean. Solely CMV serostatus was available to characterize immune exposure. Reported results showed that the classifier diagnosed cytomegalovirus status with high specificity and sensitivity. Researchers counted approximately 160 TCR beta chains as cytomegalovirus-associated.

The J gene is TRBJ2-3, the V gene TRBV19; 9 positions match TRBD1. This TCR derives from a male donor in good health and CMV-seronegative. The sequenced sample consisted of PBMCs. CDR3 sequence reads: CASSSGTGPDTQYF. The CDR3 DNA follows: TGTGCCAGCTCATCCGGGACAGGGCCAGATACGCAGTATTTT.